These T cell receptor beta chains were read from a single sample in a study of shared clonotypes between healthy human individuals. Libraries were prepared by immunoSEQ multiplex PCR; TCRdb keeps only in-frame clonotypes and omits some of them. The table has over 2 million clones, 90% to 95% seen once. The specimen sequenced was naive CD4+ T cells sorted from blood. These receptors came from a young man in good health. Both conserved end residues are part of each CDR3. A D gene is named only where the DNA matches it firmly. Clone size appears in some rows only: once, few, many, or a class for an expanded clone.

TRBV30	-	-	TRBJ1-2	TGTGCCTGGAGTGTACCTCCAGCCTACTATGGCTACACCTTC	CAWSVPPAYYGYTF
TRBV6-1	-	-	TRBJ2-1	TGTGCCAGCAGGGTTAGTACGGGAGCCTACAATGAGCAGTTCTTC	CASRVSTGAYNEQFF
TRBV19	-	TRBD1	TRBJ2-2	TGTGCCAGTAGTAGTCCGGGACAGACGGTCGGGGAGCTGTTTTTT	CASSSPGQTVGELFF
TRBV5-1	-	-	TRBJ2-7	TGCGCCAGCAGCTTGGGAGTGGCGTACGAGCAGTACTTC	CASSLGVAYEQYF
TRBV10-2	-	TRBD1	TRBJ1-5	TGCGCCAGCAGCAAGGACAGGGCGAGCAATCAGCCCCAGCATTTT	CASSKDRASNQPQHF
TRBV5-8	-	-	TRBJ1-2	TGTGCCAGCAGTAGACAGAATATGAACTATGGCTACACCTTC	CASSRQNMNYGYTF
TRBV28	-	-	TRBJ2-7	TGTGCCAGCAGTTTAACGTACGAGCAGTACTTC	CASSLTYEQYF
TRBV6-5	-	TRBD1	TRBJ1-2	TGTGCCAGCAGCCTGGGACAGAGGTACTATGGCTACACCTTC	CASSLGQRYYGYTF
TRBV28	few	-	TRBJ1-2	TGTGCCAGCAGTTCCTTTACAGGTATCGGAACCTTC	CASSSFTGIGTF
TRBV7-2	-	TRBD1	TRBJ1-1	TGTGCCAGCAGCTTAACCGGGACAGGGTGGAACACTGAAGCTTTCTTT	CASSLTGTGWNTEAFF
TRBV7-6	-	TRBD1	TRBJ2-5	TGTGCCAGCAGCTTAGTTGGGACAGGTGGGGAGACCCAGTACTTC	CASSLVGTGGETQYF
TRBV6-5	-	TRBD1	TRBJ1-1	TGTGCCAGCAGTTATGGGGACAGGAGGTCCACTGAAGCTTTCTTT	CASSYGDRRSTEAFF
TRBV2	-	-	TRBJ2-7	TGTGCCAGCAGAGGGGGTACTAGCGTAATCTACGAGCAGTACTTC	CASRGGTSVIYEQYF
TRBV6-5	-	-	TRBJ1-1	TGTGCCAGCAGTTACTCGTCCGACACTGAAGCTTTCTTT	CASSYSSDTEAFF
TRBV5-4	-	-	TRBJ2-1	TGTGCCAGCACCCTCGGGGGGCACAATGAGCAGTTCTTC	CASTLGGHNEQFF
TRBV6-5	once	-	TRBJ2-7	TGTGCCAGCAGTTACTCGGAGGGCGCGTACGAGCAGTACTTC	CASSYSEGAYEQYF
TRBV4-3	-	TRBD2	TRBJ2-3	TGCGCCAGCAGCCAAGAGGAAGCGGGAGGGAAGACGCAGTATTTT	CASSQEEAGGKTQYF
TRBV5-5	-	-	TRBJ1-4	TGTGCCAGCAGTTGGACCTCAACTAATGAAAAACTGTTTTTT	CASSWTSTNEKLFF
TRBV30	once	-	TRBJ1-1	TGTGCCTGGGGACGGTTGAACACTGAAGCTTTCTTT	CAWGRLNTEAFF
TRBV30	-	TRBD1	TRBJ2-3	TGTGCCTGGAGTGTACAGACAGGGTCAGATCGCACAGATACGCAGTATTTT	CAWSVQTGSDRTDTQYF
TRBV27	-	TRBD2	TRBJ2-5	TGTGCCAGCAGGGGACTAGCGGGCCGTTACCAAGAGACCCAGTACTTC	CASRGLAGRYQETQYF
TRBV5-6	-	-	TRBJ2-5	TGTGCCAGCAGCCATCCTAGCGTTGGGACCCAGTACTTC	CASSHPSVGTQYF
TRBV29-1	-	-	TRBJ1-1	TGCAGCGTTGAAGATCTTCAGAGGGGAATGAACACTGAAGCTTTCTTT	CSVEDLQRGMNTEAFF
TRBV19	-	-	TRBJ1-6	TGTGCCAGTAGTATCGGTACAGTCAATTCACCCCTCCACTTT	CASSIGTVNSPLHF
TRBV6-5	-	-	TRBJ2-2	TGTGCCAGTGGCGGAGCGAACACCGGGGAGCTGTTTTTT	CASGGANTGELFF
TRBV5-4	-	TRBD2	TRBJ2-7	TGTGCCAGCAGCTTTAGCGGGAGCTACGAGCAGTACTTC	CASSFSGSYEQYF
TRBV27	-	-	TRBJ1-4	TGTGCCAGCAGTCAAGGGAGAGCCCTGGGGGTTGAAAAACTGTTTTTT	CASSQGRALGVEKLFF
TRBV5-1	-	-	TRBJ2-3	TGCGCCAGCGATGGGGGAGGGACAACTAGCACAGATACGCAGTATTTT	CASDGGGTTSTDTQYF
TRBV19	once	TRBD1	TRBJ1-1	TGTGCCACCGAAGACCCGGGACAGGGGAACACTGAAGCTTTCTTT	CATEDPGQGNTEAFF
TRBV14	-	TRBD2	TRBJ2-7	TGTGCCAGCAGCCAGGTTACTAGCGGAGTGATGCAGTACTTC	CASSQVTSGVMQYF
TRBV7-6	-	-	TRBJ2-2	TGTGCCAGCAGCAAAAGCAGGGGGGCCCAAACGAACACCGGGGAGCTGTTTTTT	CASSKSRGAQTNTGELFF
TRBV18	-	-	TRBJ1-2	TGTGCCAGCTCACCAGCGGAGCTATATGGCTACACCTTC	CASSPAELYGYTF
TRBV30	-	-	TRBJ1-5	TGTGCCTGGAGTGTTCTAGGGTTAGATCAGCCCCAGCATTTT	CAWSVLGLDQPQHF
TRBV4-3	-	-	TRBJ1-5	TGCGCCAGCAGCCAAGACAGATTTAGCAATCAGCCCCAGCATTTT	CASSQDRFSNQPQHF
TRBV30	-	-	TRBJ2-7	TGTGCCTGGAGTGTTACGGGCTCGTGGTACTTC	CAWSVTGSWYF
TRBV19	few	-	TRBJ1-6	TGTGCCAGTAGTTTCGAGGGGTATAATTCACCCCTCCACTTT	CASSFEGYNSPLHF
TRBV2	-	TRBD1	TRBJ1-4	TGTGCCAGCAGTAAAGGGACAGGGGATTCCGAAAAACTGTTTTTT	CASSKGTGDSEKLFF
TRBV12-5	-	-	TRBJ2-2	TGTGCTAGTGGTTTGGCGCAACGGACCGGGGAGCTGTTTTTT	CASGLAQRTGELFF
TRBV7-2	few	-	TRBJ1-5	TGTGCCAGCAGCTTGGAGTTAAATCAGCCCCAGCATTTT	CASSLELNQPQHF
TRBV5-4	once	TRBD1	TRBJ1-1	TGTGCCAGCAGCTCCGGACAGGGAACTGAAGCTTTCTTT	CASSSGQGTEAFF
TRBV5-6	-	TRBD2	TRBJ2-3	TGTGCCAGCAGCCTGATGGGGGCCCTAGCGGGGGCCGCAGATACGCAGTATTTT	CASSLMGALAGAADTQYF
TRBV5-1	once	-	TRBJ2-4	TGCGCCAGCAGCGAGACGAGTAGTGGGCTAAAATACATTCAGTACTTC	CASSETSSGLKYIQYF
TRBV18	-	TRBD1	TRBJ2-3	TGTGCCAGCTCACCAACAGGGGGCACAGATACGCAGTATTTT	CASSPTGGTDTQYF
TRBV7-9	-	TRBD2	TRBJ2-3	TGTGCCAGCAGCCCGAGACTAGCGGCCACAGATACGCAGTATTTT	CASSPRLAATDTQYF
TRBV19	-	-	TRBJ2-7	TGTGCCAGTAGTACCCCCTCCACCGGTAGCGAGCAGTACTTC	CASSTPSTGSEQYF
TRBV5-1	once	TRBD2	TRBJ2-7	TGCGCCAGCAGTCCCGGGACTAGCGGGAGCGAGCAGTACTTC	CASSPGTSGSEQYF
TRBV7-2	-	-	TRBJ2-7	TGTGCCAGCAGCTCGCGGGACTCCTCCTACGAGCAGTACTTC	CASSSRDSSYEQYF